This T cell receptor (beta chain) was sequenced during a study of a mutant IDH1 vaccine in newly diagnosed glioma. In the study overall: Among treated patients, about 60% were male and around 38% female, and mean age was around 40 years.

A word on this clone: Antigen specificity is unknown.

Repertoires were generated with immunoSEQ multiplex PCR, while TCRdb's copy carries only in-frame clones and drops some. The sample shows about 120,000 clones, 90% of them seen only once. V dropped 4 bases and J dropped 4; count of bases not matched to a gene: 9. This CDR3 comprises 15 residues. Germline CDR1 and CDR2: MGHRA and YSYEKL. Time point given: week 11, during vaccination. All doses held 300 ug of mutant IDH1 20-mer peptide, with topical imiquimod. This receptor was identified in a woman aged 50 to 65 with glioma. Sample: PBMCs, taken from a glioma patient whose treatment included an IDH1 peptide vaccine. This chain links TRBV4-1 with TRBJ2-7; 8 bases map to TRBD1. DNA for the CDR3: TGCGCCAGCAGCCGCCCAGGGGGCGGGTCGTACGAGCAGTACTTC. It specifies CASSRPGGGSYEQYF.